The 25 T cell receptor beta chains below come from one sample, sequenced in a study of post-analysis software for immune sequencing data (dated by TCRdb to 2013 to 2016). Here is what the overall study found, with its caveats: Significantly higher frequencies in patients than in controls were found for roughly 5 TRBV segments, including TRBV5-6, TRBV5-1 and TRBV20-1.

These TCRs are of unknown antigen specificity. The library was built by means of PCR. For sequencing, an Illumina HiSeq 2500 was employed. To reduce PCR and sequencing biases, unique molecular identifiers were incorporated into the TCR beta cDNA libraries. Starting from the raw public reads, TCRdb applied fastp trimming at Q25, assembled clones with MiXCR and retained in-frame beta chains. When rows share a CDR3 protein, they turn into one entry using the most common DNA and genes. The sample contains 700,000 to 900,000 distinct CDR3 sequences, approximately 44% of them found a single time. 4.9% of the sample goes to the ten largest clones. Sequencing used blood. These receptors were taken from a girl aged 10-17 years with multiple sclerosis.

For the CDR3, the DNA is TGTGCCAGCAGCCCCCAGACAGGGACTAACACTGAAGCTTTCTTT. It yields the protein CASSPQTGTNTEAFF. The chain couples TRBV7-8 to TRBJ1-1, with 7 positions matching TRBD1. With 5 bases clipped from V and 2 bases from J, the junction kept 8 bases outside the gene matches. The CDR3 is 15 amino acids. Germline loops: CDR1 SGHVS, CDR2 FQNEAQ.

In nucleotides, the CDR3 is TGCGCCAGCAGGTCGGGACTAGCGGGAGCCGGCACCGGGGAGCTGTTTTTT. This encodes CASRSGLAGAGTGELFF. The chain carries TRBV5-1 and TRBJ2-2, with 14 bases fitting TRBD2. The CDR3 length is 17 residues. Germline V gene data show CDR1 as SGHRS and CDR2 as YFSETQ. The V and J ends lost 5 bases and 4 bases, in that order; junction bases with no gene match: 7. Filled out from reference TRBV5-1 and TRBJ2-2, the complete variable domain reads KAGVTQTPRYLIKTRGQQVTLSCSPISGHRSVSWYQQTPGQGLQFLFEYFSETQRNKGNFPGRFSGRQFSNSRSEMNVSTLELGDSALYLCASRSGLAGAGTGELFFGEGSRLTVL.

The CDR3 DNA is TGTGCCACCAGCAGAGCACGGGAAGCCTACAATGAGCAGTTCTTC. This encodes CATSRAREAYNEQFF. The J gene is TRBJ2-1, the V gene TRBV15, with TRBD2 as a possible D gene (5 bases). The CDR3 contains 15 residues. CDR1 LNHNV and CDR2 YYDKDF come from the germline V gene (reference sequence). V was trimmed by 1 base and J by 2 bases, leaving 9 bases between them.

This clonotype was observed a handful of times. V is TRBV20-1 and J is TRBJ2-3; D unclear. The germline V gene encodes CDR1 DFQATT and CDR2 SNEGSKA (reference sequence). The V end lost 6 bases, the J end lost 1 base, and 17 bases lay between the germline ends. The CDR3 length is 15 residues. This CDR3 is CSARSWSSGTDTQYF. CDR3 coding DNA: TGCAGTGCCAGGTCATGGAGTTCTGGCACAGATACGCAGTATTTT.

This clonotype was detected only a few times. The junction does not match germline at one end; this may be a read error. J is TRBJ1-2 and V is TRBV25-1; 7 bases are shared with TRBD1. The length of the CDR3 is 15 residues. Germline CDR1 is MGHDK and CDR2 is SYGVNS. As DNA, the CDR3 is TGTGCCAGCAGTGGGGGACTTGACAGGGACTACGGCTACACCTTC. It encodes CASSGGLDRDYGYTF.

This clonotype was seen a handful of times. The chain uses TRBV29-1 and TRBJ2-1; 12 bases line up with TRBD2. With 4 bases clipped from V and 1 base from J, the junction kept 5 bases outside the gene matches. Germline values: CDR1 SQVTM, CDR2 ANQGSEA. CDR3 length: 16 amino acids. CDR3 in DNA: TGCAGCGTTGCGGTGACTAGCGGGGGATCCTACAATGAGCAGTTCTTC. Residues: CSVAVTSGGSYNEQFF.

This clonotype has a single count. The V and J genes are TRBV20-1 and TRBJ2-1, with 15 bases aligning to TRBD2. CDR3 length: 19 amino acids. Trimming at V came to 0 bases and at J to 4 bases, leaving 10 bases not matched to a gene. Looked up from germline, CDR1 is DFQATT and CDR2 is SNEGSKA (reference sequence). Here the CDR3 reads CSARDMGLAGGPKYNEQFF. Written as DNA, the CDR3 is TGCAGTGCTAGAGATATGGGACTAGCGGGAGGCCCAAAGTACAATGAGCAGTTCTTC.

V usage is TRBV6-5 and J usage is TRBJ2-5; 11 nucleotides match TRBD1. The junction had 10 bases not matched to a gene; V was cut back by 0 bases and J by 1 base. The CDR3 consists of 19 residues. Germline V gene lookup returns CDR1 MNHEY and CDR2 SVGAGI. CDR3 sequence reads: CASSYSGTGGHLAQETQYF. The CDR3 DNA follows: TGTGCCAGCAGTTACTCCGGGACAGGGGGGCATTTGGCCCAAGAGACCCAGTACTTC.

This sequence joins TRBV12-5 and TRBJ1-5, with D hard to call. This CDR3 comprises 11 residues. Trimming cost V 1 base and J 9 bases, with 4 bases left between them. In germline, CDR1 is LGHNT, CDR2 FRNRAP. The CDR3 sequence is CASGLDLPQHF. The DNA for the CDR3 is TGTGCTAGTGGTTTGGATCTGCCCCAGCATTTT.

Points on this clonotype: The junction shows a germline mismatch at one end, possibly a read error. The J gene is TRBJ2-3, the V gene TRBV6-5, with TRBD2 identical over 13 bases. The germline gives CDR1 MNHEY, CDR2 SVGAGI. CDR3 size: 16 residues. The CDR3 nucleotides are TGTGACAGCAGTAAAACTAGCGGGAGGGGGATAGATACGCAGTATTTT. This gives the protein CDSSKTSGRGIDTQYF.

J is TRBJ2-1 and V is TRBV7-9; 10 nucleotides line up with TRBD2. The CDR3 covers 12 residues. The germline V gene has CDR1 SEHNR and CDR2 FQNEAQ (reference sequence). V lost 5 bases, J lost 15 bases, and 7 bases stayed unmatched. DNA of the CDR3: TGTGCCAGCAGCCGAGGGCTAGCGGGAGTGTTCTTC. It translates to CASSRGLAGVFF.

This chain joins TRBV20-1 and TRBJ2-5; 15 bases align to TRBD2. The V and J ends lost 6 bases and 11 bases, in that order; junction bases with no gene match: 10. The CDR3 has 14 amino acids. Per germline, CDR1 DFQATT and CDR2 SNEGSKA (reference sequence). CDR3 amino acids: CSAGTSGGNNEQYF. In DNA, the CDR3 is TGCAGTGCCGGGACTAGCGGGGGGAACAATGAGCAGTACTTC.

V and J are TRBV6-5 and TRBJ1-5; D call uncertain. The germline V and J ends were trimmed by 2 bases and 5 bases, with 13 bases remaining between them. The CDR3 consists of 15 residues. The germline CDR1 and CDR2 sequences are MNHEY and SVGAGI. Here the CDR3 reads CASSYDGDIDQPQHF. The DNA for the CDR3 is TGTGCCAGCAGTTACGATGGCGACATCGATCAGCCCCAGCATTTT.

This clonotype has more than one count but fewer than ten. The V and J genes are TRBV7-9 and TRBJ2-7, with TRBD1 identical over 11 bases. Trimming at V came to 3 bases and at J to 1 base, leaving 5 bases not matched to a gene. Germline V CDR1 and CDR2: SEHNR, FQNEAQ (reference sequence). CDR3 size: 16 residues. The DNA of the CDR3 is TGTGCCAGCAGCTTTCGGACAGGGGGCGCGTCCTACGAGCAGTACTTC. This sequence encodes CASSFRTGGASYEQYF.

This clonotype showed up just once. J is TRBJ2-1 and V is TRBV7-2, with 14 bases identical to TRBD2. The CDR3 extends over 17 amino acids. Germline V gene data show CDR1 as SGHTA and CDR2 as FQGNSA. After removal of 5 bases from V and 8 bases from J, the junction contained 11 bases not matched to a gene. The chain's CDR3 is CASSVMGLAGVLDEQFF. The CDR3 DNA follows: TGTGCCAGCAGCGTAATGGGACTAGCGGGAGTTTTGGATGAGCAGTTCTTC.

The CDR3 DNA is TGTGCCAGCAGCCAAGAGAGGCTGCTAGATACGCAGTATTTT. Translation: CASSQERLLDTQYF. The genes are TRBV4-2 and TRBJ2-3; D remains ambiguous. From germline, CDR1 is LGHNA and CDR2 YNFKEQ. The CDR3 is made up of 14 amino acids. The ends were cut back, 0 bases at V and 5 bases at J, with 9 bases in the middle.

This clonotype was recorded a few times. In nucleotides, the CDR3 is TGTGCCATCAGTGACCGGGACAGGGGGCCGAACACTGAAGCTTTCTTT. Its translation: CAISDRDRGPNTEAFF. This chain joins TRBV10-3 and TRBJ1-1; 12 bases are shared with TRBD1. Germline V CDR1 and CDR2: ENHRY, SYGVKD. V lost 3 bases to trimming and J lost 1 base; unmatched junction nucleotides: 3. The CDR3 contains 16 residues.

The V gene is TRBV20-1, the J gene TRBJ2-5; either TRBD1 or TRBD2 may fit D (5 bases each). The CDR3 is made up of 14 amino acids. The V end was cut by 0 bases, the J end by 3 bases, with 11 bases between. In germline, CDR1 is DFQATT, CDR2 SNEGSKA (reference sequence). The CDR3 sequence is CSARDWGSEETQYF. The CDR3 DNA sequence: TGCAGTGCTAGAGACTGGGGGTCAGAAGAGACCCAGTACTTC.

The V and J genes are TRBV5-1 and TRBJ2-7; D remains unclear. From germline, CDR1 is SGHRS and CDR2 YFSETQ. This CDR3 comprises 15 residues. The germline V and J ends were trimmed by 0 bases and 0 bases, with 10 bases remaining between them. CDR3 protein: CASSLASLSSYEQYF. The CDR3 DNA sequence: TGCGCCAGCAGCTTGGCTAGTTTATCCTCCTACGAGCAGTACTTC.

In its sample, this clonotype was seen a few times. CDR3 bases: TGTGCCAGTAGTATATGGGGCGAGCCGACCAATGAGCAGTTCTTC. This sequence encodes CASSIWGEPTNEQFF. V usage is TRBV19 and J usage is TRBJ2-1; perhaps TRBD1 as D (5 bases). The CDR3 is 15 amino acids. Germline CDR1 and CDR2: LNHDA and SQIVND (reference sequence). Between the trimmed V and J ends, which lost 2 bases and 6 bases, there was a span of 14 bases.

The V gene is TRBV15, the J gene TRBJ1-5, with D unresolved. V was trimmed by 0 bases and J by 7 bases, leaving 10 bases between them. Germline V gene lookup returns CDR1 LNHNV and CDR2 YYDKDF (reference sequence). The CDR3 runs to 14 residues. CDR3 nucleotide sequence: TGTGCCACCAGCAGAGATTCGGGCGGCCAGCCCCAGCATTTT. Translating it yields CATSRDSGGQPQHF. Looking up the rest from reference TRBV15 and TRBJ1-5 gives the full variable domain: DAMVIQNPRYQVTQFGKPVTLSCSQTLNHNVMYWYQQKSSQAPKLLFHYYDKDFNNEADTPDNFQSRRPNTSFCFLDIRSPGLGDTAMYLCATSRDSGGQPQHFGDGTRLSIL.

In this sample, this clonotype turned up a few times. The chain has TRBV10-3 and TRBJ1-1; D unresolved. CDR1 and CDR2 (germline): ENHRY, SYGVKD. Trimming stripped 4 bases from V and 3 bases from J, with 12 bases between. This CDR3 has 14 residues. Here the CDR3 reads CAISATSKDTEAFF. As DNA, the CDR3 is TGTGCCATCAGTGCGACAAGTAAGGACACTGAAGCTTTCTTT.

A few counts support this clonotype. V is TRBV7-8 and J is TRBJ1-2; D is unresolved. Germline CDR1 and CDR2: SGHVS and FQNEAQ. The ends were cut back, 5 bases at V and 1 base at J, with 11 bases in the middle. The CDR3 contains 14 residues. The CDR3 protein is CASSPRDLNYGYTF. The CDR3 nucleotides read TGTGCCAGCAGCCCCCGGGATCTTAACTATGGCTACACCTTC.

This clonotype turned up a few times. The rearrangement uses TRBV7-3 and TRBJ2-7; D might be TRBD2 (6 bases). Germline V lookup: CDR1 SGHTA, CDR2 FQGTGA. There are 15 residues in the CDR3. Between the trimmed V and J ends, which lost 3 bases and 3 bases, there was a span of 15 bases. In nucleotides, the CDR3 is TGTGCCAGCAGCTTGGGGGAGGCAGGGCACTACGAGCAGTACTTC. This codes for CASSLGEAGHYEQYF.

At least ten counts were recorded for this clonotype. In DNA form, the CDR3 reads TGCGCCAGCAGTGAGTCAACTAGCGGGAGGTGGGGCGAGCAGTTCTTC. Protein sequence: CASSESTSGRWGEQFF. This chain uses TRBV10-2 with TRBJ2-1; 12 positions agree with TRBD2. Germline CDR1 WSHSY, CDR2 SAAADI. This CDR3 has 16 residues. V was pared by 0 bases and J by 10 bases, with 7 bases of the junction left unmatched.